This T cell receptor (beta chain) came from a study of technical replicates of blood from a handful of donors. TCRdb keeps only in-frame clones here, not all; method: immunoSEQ multiplex PCR. The repertoire holds 70,000 to 95,000 clones, with roughly 94% as singletons. This CDR3 spans 14 amino acids. The V end was cut by 3 bases, the J end by 8 bases, with 14 bases between. Germline V gene sequence: CDR1 MNHEY, CDR2 SMNVEV (reference sequence). Sequenced material: T cells isolated from PBMCs. The TCR originated in a human donor in good health. The chain uses TRBV27 and TRBJ2-1; a weak D match, TRBD2 (5 bases). Written as DNA, the CDR3 is TGTGCCAGCAGTTTTCGAGGGAGTGGAGATGAGCAGTTCTTC. It yields the protein CASSFRGSGDEQFF.